The next 3 T cell receptor beta chains were all read from a single sample in a study of blood T cell repertoires in COVID-19. Sequencing used immunoSEQ multiplex PCR; TCRdb keeps in-frame clones, though not all of them. The repertoire has about 180,000 clones, over 70% of them found once; the top ten carry about 6.7%. The material sequenced was peripheral blood. These receptors came from a woman aged 40 to 50 with COVID-19, enrolled during active disease.

J is TRBJ1-4 and V is TRBV6-5, with TRBD1 as a possible D gene (6 bases). The CDR3 spans 14 residues. V shed 11 bases and J shed 1 base, with 14 bases lying between them. Germline V gene data show CDR1 as MNHEY and CDR2 as SVGAGI. The CDR3 is CAFGQKGTNEKLFF. The DNA for the CDR3 is TGTGCCTTTGGACAGAAAGGAACTAATGAAAAACTGTTTTTT.

The chain recombines TRBV5-1 with TRBJ1-4; no firm D call. The CDR3 runs to 11 residues. The V gene lost 3 bases and the J gene lost 6 bases, with 3 bases spanning the gap. Per the germline V gene, CDR1 is SGHRS and CDR2 is YFSETQ. CDR3: CASSSDEKLFF. For the CDR3, the DNA is TGCGCCAGCAGCTCTGATGAAAAACTGTTTTTT.

This chain connects TRBV12-3 or TRBV12-4 to TRBJ1-2; 7 bases are shared with TRBD1. J was trimmed by 8 bases and V by 5 bases; bases with no gene match: 8. The CDR3 consists of 13 residues. The DNA of the CDR3 is TGTGCCAGCAGTCAGGGACAGAGTTTGGGCTACACCTTC. Translated: CASSQGQSLGYTF.